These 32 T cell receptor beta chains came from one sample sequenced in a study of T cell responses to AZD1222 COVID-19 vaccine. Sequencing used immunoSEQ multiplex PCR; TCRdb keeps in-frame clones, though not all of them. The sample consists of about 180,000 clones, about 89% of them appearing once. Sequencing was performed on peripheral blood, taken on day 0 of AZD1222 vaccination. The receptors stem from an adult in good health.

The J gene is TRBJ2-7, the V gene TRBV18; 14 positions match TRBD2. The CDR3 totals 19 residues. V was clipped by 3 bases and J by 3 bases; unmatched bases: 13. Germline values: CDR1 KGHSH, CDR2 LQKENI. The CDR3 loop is CASSPRTSGRLSGFYEQYF. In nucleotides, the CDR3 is TGTGCCAGCTCACCCCGGACTAGCGGGAGGCTTTCGGGGTTCTACGAGCAGTACTTC.

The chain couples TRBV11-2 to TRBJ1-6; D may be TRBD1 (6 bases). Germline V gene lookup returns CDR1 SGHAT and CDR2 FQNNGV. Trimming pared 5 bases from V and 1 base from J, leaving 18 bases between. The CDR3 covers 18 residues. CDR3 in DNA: TGTGCCAGCAGCCAGGGGCTACAGGGCGTTTCCTATAATTCACCCCTCCACTTT. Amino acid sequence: CASSQGLQGVSYNSPLHF.

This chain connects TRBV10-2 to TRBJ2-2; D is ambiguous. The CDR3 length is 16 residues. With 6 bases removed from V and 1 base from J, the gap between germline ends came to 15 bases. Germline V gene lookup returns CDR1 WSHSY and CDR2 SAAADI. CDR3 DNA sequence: TGCGCCAGCAGATCAGCCGGGCCGCGGAACACCGGGGAGCTGTTTTTT. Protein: CASRSAGPRNTGELFF.

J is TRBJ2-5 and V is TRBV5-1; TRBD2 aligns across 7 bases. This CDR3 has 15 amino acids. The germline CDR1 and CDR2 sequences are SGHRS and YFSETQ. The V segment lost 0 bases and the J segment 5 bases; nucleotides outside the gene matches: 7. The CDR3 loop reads CASSLAGGSAETQYF. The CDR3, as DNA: TGCGCCAGCAGCTTGGCGGGCGGGAGTGCGGAGACCCAGTACTTC.

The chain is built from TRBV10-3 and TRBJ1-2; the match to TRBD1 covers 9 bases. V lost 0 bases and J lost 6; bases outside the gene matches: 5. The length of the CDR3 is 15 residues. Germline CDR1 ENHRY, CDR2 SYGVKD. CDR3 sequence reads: CAISESGQGLHGYTF. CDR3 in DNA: TGTGCCATCAGTGAGTCGGGACAGGGCCTTCATGGCTACACCTTC.

The CDR3 DNA sequence: TGTGCCAGCAGCCAAGGACAGAAAAATTCACCCCTCCACTTT. It specifies CASSQGQKNSPLHF. The J gene is TRBJ1-6, the V gene TRBV4-2; D perhaps matches TRBD1 (5 bases). The CDR3 runs 14 residues. The ends were cut back, 1 base at V and 7 bases at J, with 8 bases in the middle. Per the germline V gene, CDR1 is LGHNA and CDR2 is YNFKEQ.

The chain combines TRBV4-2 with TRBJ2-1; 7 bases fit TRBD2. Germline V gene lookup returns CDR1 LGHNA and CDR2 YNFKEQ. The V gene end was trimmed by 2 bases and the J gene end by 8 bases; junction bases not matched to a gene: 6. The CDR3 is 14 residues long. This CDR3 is CASSQTGGRDEQFF. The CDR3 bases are TGTGCCAGCAGCCAAACGGGAGGTAGAGATGAGCAGTTCTTC.

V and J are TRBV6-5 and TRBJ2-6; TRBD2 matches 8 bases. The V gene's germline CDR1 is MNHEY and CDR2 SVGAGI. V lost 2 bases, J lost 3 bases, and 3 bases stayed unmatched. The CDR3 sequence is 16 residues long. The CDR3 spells CASSYPRGGGANVLTF. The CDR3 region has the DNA TGTGCCAGCAGTTACCCCCGGGGGGGTGGGGCCAACGTCCTGACTTTC.

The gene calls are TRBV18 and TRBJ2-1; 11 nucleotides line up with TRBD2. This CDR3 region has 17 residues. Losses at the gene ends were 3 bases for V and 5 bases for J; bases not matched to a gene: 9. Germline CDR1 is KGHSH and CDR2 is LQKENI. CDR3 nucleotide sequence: TGTGCCAGCTCACCCCAAATCCTGACTAGCGGGAACAATGAGCAGTTCTTC. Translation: CASSPQILTSGNNEQFF.

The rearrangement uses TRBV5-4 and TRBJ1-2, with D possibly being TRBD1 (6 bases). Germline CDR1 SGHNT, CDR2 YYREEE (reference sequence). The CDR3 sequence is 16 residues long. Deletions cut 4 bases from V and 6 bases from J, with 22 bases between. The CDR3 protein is CASSRPRQVLTDGYTF. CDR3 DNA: TGTGCCAGCAGCCGCCCAAGACAGGTGCTAACGGATGGCTACACCTTC.

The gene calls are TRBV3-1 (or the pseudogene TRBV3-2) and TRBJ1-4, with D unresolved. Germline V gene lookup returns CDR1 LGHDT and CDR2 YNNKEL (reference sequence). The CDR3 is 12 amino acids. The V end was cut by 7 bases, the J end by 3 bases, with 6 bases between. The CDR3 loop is CASNRPNEKLFF. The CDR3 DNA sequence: TGTGCCAGCAACCGGCCTAATGAAAAACTGTTTTTT.

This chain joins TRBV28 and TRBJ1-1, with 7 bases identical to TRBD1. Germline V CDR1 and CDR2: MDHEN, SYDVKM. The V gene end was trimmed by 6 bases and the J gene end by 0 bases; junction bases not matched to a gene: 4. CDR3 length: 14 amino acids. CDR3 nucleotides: TGTGCCAGCAGAAGGGACAGCCTGAACACTGAAGCTTTCTTT. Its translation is CASRRDSLNTEAFF.

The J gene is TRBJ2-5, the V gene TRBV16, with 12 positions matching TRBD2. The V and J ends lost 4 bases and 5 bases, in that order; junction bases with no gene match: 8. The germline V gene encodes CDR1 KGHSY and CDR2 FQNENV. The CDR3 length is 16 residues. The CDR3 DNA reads TGTGCCAGCAGCCGGCGACTAGCGGGGGCTGGTGAGACCCAGTACTTC. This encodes CASSRRLAGAGETQYF.

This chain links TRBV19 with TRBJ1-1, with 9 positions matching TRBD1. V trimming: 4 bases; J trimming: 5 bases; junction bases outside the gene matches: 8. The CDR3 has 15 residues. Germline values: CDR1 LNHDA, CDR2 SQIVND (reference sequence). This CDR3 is CASSTGTGRGTEAFF. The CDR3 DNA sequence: TGTGCCAGTAGTACCGGGACAGGGCGAGGAACTGAAGCTTTCTTT.

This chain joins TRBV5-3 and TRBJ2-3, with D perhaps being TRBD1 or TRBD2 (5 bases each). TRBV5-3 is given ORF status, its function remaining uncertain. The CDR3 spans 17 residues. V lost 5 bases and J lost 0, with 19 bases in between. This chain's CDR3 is CARRPAVGAASTDTQYF. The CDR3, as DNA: TGTGCCAGAAGACCTGCTGTCGGGGCGGCTAGCACAGATACGCAGTATTTT.

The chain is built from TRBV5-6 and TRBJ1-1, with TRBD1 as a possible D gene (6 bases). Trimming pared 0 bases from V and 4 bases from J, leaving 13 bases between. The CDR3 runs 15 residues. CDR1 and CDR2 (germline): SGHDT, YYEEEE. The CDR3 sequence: CASSLASQGSTEAFF. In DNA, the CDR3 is TGTGCCAGCAGCTTGGCCTCACAGGGTTCCACTGAAGCTTTCTTT.

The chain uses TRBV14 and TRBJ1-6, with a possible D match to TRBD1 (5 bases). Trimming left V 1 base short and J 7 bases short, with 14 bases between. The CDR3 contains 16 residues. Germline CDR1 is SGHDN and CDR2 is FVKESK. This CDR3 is CASSQGGRGGNSPLHF. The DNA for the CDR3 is TGTGCCAGCAGCCAAGGGGGACGGGGCGGCAATTCACCCCTCCACTTT.

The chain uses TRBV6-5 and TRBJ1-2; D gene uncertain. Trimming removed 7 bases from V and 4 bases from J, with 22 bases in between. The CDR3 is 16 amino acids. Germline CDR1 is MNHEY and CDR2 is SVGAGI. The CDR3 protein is CASTYSQGLTFYGYTF. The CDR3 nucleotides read TGTGCCAGCACCTACTCCCAAGGACTTACATTCTATGGCTACACCTTC.

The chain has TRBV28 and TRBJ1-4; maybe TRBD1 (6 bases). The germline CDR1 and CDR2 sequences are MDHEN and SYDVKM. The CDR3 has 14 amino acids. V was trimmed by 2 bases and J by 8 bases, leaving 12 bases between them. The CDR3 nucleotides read TGTGCCAGCAGTTTAGCAGGGGCTGGGGAAAAACTGTTTTTT. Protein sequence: CASSLAGAGEKLFF.

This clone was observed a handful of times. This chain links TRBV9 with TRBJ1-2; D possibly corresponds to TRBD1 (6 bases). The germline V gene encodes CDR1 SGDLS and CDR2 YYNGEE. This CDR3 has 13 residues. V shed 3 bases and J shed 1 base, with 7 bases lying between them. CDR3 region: CASSAQGNYGYTF. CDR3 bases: TGTGCCAGCAGCGCACAGGGTAACTATGGCTACACCTTC.

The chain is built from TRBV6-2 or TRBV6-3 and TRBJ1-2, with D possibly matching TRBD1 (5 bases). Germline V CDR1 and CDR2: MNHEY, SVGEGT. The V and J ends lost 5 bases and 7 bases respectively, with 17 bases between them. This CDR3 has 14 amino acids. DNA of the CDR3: TGTGCCAGCAGTCTCGCGGGGGGATCGGGTGGCTACACCTTC. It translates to CASSLAGGSGGYTF.

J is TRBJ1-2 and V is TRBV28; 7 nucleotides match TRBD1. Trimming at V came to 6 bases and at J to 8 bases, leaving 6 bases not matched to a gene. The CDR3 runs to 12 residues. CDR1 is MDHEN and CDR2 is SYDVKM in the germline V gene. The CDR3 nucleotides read TGTGCCAGCAGATCACAGGGGCTGGGCTACACCTTC. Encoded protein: CASRSQGLGYTF.

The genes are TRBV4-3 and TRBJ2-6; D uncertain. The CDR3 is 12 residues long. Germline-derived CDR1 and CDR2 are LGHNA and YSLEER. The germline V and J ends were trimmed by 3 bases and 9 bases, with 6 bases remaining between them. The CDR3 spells CASSQVFNVLTF. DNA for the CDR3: TGCGCCAGCAGCCAGGTCTTCAACGTCCTGACTTTC.

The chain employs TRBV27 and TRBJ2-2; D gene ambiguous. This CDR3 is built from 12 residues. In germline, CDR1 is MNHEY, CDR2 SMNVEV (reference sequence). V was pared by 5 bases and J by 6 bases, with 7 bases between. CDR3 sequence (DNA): TGTGCCAGCAGTCCTGCTTCCGGGGAGCTGTTTTTT. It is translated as CASSPASGELFF.

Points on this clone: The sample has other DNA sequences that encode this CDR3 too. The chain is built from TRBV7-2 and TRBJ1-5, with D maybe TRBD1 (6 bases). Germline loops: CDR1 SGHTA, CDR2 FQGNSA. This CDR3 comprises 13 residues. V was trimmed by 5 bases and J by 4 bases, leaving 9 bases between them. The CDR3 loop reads CASSLQGNQPQHF. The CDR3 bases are TGTGCCAGCAGCCTACAGGGAAATCAGCCCCAGCATTTT.

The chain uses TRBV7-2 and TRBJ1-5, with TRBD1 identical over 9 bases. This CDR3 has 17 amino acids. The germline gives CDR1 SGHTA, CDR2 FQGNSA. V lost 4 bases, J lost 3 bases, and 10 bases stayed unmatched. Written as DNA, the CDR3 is TGTGCCAGCAGCTCACGGGGGACAGGGATGGCCAATCAGCCCCAGCATTTT. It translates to CASSSRGTGMANQPQHF.

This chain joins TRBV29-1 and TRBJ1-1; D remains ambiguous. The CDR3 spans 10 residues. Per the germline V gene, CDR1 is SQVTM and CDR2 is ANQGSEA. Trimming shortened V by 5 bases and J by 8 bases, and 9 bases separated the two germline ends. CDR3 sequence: CSVTKEEAFF. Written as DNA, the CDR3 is TGCAGCGTTACTAAAGAGGAAGCTTTCTTT.

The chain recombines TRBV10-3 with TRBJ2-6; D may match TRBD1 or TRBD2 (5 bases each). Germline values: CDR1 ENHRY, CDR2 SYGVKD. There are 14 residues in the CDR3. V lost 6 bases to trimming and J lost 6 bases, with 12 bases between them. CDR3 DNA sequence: TGTGCCATCAGGGGGGACGGGCAGGCCAACGTCCTGACTTTC. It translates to CAIRGDGQANVLTF.

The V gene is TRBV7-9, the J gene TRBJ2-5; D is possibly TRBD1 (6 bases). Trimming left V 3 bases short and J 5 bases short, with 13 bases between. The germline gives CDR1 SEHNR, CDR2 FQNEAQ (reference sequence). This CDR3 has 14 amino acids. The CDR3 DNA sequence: TGTGCCAGCAGCTTTCACAGGGACGGGGAGACCCAGTACTTC. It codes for CASSFHRDGETQYF.

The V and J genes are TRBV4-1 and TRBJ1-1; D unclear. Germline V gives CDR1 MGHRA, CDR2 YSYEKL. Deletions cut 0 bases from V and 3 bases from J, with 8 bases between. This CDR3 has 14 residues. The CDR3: CASSQDESYTEAFF. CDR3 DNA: TGCGCCAGCAGCCAAGATGAGTCATACACTGAAGCTTTCTTT.

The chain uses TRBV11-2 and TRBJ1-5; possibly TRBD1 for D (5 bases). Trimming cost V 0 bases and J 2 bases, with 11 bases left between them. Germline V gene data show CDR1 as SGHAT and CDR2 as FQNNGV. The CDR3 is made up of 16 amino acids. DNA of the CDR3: TGTGCCAGCAGCTTAGAGGGGGGTTTCGGCAATCAGCCCCAGCATTTT. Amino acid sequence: CASSLEGGFGNQPQHF.

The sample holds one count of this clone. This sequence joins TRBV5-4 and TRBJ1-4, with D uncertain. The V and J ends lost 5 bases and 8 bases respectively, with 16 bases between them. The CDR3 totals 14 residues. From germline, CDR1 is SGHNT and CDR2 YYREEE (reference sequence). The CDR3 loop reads CASSMRSSREKLFF. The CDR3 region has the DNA TGTGCCAGCAGTATGAGGAGTAGTAGGGAAAAACTGTTTTTT.